The rows below give T cell receptor beta chains drawn from one sample of a study of identical twins. Each CDR3 protein gets one entry after TCRdb re-called the 5' RACE reads with MiXCR. The sample gives a few hundred thousand distinct CDR3 sequences, about 8.3% of which show up once; 3% is in the top ten. These data were also reused for a study on yellow fever vaccine responses in identical twins.

Material for sequencing was CD8+ T cells sorted from blood. The receptors were gathered from a young woman in good health. Each CDR3 is given with its conserved first and last residue. D genes are given only for firm matches. Clone size is stated in some rows and not others, as once, few, many or a class when expanded.

j_gene | v_gene | d_gene | abundance | CDR3aa | CDR3nt
TRBJ2-5 | TRBV7-2 | TRBD2 | few | CASSLSGGPQETQYF | TGTGCCAGCAGCCTTAGCGGGGGGCCCCAAGAGACCCAGTACTTC
TRBJ2-7 | TRBV6-2/TRBV6-3 | NA | NA | CASTFHPGSYEQYF | TGTGCCAGCACCTTCCATCCCGGCTCCTACGAGCAGTACTTC
TRBJ2-3 | TRBV4-1 | TRBD1 | many | CASSQTTGQGTDTQYF | TGCGCCAGCAGCCAGACAACGGGACAGGGCACAGATACGCAGTATTTT
TRBJ2-7 | TRBV29-1 | NA | many | CSVRDPTHYYEQYF | TGCAGCGTTCGTGACCCAACACATTACTACGAGCAGTACTTC
TRBJ1-4 | TRBV15 | NA | few | CATSNSGDNEKLFF | TGTGCCACCAGCAACTCAGGGGATAATGAAAAACTGTTTTTT
TRBJ2-3 | TRBV29-1 | NA | many | CSVEDLEPKNTDTQYF | TGCAGCGTTGAAGATTTAGAACCTAAAAACACAGATACGCAGTATTTT
TRBJ2-7 | TRBV9 | TRBD2 | few | CASSVGTSGVGQYF | TGTGCCAGCAGCGTCGGGACTAGCGGGGTCGGGCAGTACTTC
TRBJ2-5 | TRBV24-1 | NA | few | CATSDYGETQYF | TGTGCCACCAGTGATTATGGAGAGACCCAGTACTTC
TRBJ2-2 | TRBV6-6 | NA | few | CARPEELFF | TGTGCCAGGCCGGAGGAGCTGTTTTTT
TRBJ1-2 | TRBV6-6 | NA | NA | CASSYSFQDIFF | TGTGCCAGCAGTTACTCGTTCCAGGATATTTTCTTC
TRBJ2-1 | TRBV24-1 | TRBD1 | NA | CATSDPQGQSYNEQFF | TGTGCCACCAGTGACCCACAGGGGCAATCCTACAATGAGCAGTTCTTC
TRBJ1-1 | TRBV12-5 | NA | few | CASGLGTGFGTEAFF | TGTGCTAGTGGTTTGGGAACAGGGTTCGGAACTGAAGCTTTCTTT
TRBJ2-2 | TRBV6-2/TRBV6-3 | NA | many | CASSYSENTGELFF | TGTGCCAGCAGCTATAGCGAGAACACCGGGGAGCTGTTTTTT
TRBJ2-1 | TRBV5-1 | NA | NA | CASSVNRYNEQFF | TGCGCCAGCAGCGTAAACAGGTACAATGAGCAGTTCTTC
TRBJ2-7 | TRBV4-1 | NA | many | CASSQRSGGGDEQYF | TGCGCCAGCAGCCAACGTTCGGGAGGGGGCGACGAGCAGTACTTC
TRBJ2-1 | TRBV2 | TRBD2 | many | CASSETGGTSQFF | TGTGCCAGCAGTGAGACAGGCGGGACTAGCCAGTTCTTC
TRBJ1-2 | TRBV12-3/TRBV12-4 | NA | NA | CASSFQGGYYGYTF | TGTGCCAGCAGTTTTCAGGGTGGCTACTATGGCTACACCTTC
TRBJ2-2 | TRBV25-1 | NA | NA | CASSVVGAGELFF | TGTGCCAGCAGTGTTGTGGGGGCCGGGGAGCTGTTTTTT
TRBJ2-1 | TRBV20-1 | TRBD2 | few | CSARDAAGLAGDYNEQFF | TGCAGTGCTAGAGATGCGGCGGGACTAGCGGGAGATTACAATGAGCAGTTCTTC
TRBJ2-5 | TRBV13 | NA | many | CASSGGWGETQYF | TGTGCCAGCAGCGGAGGATGGGGAGAGACCCAGTACTTC
TRBJ2-3 | TRBV11-3 | NA | NA | CASSFRGRGRQGTQYF | TGTGCCAGCAGCTTCCGAGGCAGGGGACGTCAAGGCACGCAGTATTTT
TRBJ2-7 | TRBV7-9 | NA | many | CASSPTAGSYEQYF | TGTGCCAGCAGCCCGACTGCGGGGTCCTACGAGCAGTACTTC
TRBJ2-3 | TRBV6-2/TRBV6-3 | NA | few | CASSATSLDTQYF | TGTGCCAGCAGTGCTACCAGTTTAGATACGCAGTATTTT
TRBJ2-7 | TRBV10-2 | NA | NA | CASSSKVSPYEQYF | TGCGCCAGCTCCTCCAAAGTCAGCCCCTACGAGCAGTACTTC
TRBJ1-6 | TRBV27 | NA | many | CASSPPRQTYNSPLHF | TGTGCCAGCAGTCCCCCCCGGCAGACGTATAATTCACCCCTCCACTTT
TRBJ2-3 | TRBV29-1 | NA | few | CSVGPSTDTQYF | TGCAGCGTTGGCCCTAGCACAGATACGCAGTATTTT
TRBJ2-1 | TRBV2 | TRBD2 | few | CASSERRTSVYNEQFF | TGTGCCAGCAGTGAAAGAAGGACTAGTGTCTACAATGAGCAGTTCTTC
TRBJ2-2 | TRBV15 | NA | NA | CATSLGQRGSGELFF | TGTGCCACCAGCCTTGGACAGAGGGGTTCCGGGGAGCTGTTTTTT
TRBJ2-7 | TRBV28 | NA | NA | CASSIGFYEQYF | TGTGCCAGCAGTATTGGATTCTACGAGCAGTACTTC